Listed here are 12 T cell receptor beta chains from one sample, sequenced in a study of naive and memory T cell subsets (dated by TCRdb to 2017 to 2019). Library method: 5' RACE. TCRdb shows the sequencer as Illumina MiSeq. The ligated cDNA was amplified in four rounds of PCR with nested alpha and beta constant region primers together with the SP2 primer. TCRdb cleaned the public reads at Q25 with fastp, built clones with MiXCR and kept in-frame beta chains. Records with the same CDR3 protein are collapsed into one entry carrying the most frequent genes and DNA. Across this sample there are about 57,000 distinct CDR3 sequences, with around 8% seen only once. The ten largest clones represent approximately 9.4% of the sample. The study described a robust, sensitive protocol for amplifying, sequencing and analyzing TCRs, using 3' ligation of a UMI-containing oligonucleotide to TCR cDNA. The source is a female donor in good health.

The CDR3 spells CASSFRERNEKLFF. The CDR3 region has the DNA TGTGCCAGCAGCTTCAGGGAACGGAATGAAAAACTGTTTTTT. The V gene is TRBV3-1, the J gene TRBJ1-4, with D perhaps TRBD1 (5 bases). CDR1 and CDR2 (germline): LGHDT, YNNKEL (reference sequence). The length of the CDR3 is 14 residues. V was shortened by 5 bases and J by 5 bases, with 12 bases between the two germline ends.

This clonotype was observed many times. V gene TRBV6-5 combines with J gene TRBJ1-4; maybe TRBD1 (6 bases). The germline gives CDR1 MNHEY, CDR2 SVGAGI. CDR3 length: 14 residues. V lost 5 bases, J lost 8 bases, and 15 bases lay in between. The chain's CDR3 is CASSHRDMDEKLFF. The CDR3 DNA sequence: TGTGCCAGCAGTCACCGGGACATGGACGAAAAACTGTTTTTT.

This clonotype was recorded a few times. The V gene is TRBV29-1, the J gene TRBJ1-1; 9 bases map to TRBD1. V was clipped by 3 bases and J by 3 bases; unmatched bases: 8. CDR1 is SQVTM, CDR2 ANQGSEA, per germline. The CDR3 length is 15 residues. CDR3 sequence reads: CSVELLQGAHTEAFF. The CDR3 DNA is TGCAGCGTTGAGTTATTACAGGGGGCACACACTGAAGCTTTCTTT.

This clonotype was seen ten or more times. The chain uses TRBV28 and TRBJ1-2; D unclear. In germline, CDR1 is MDHEN, CDR2 SYDVKM. This CDR3 is 12 amino acids long. The V end was cut by 6 bases, the J end by 5 bases, with 10 bases between. The DNA of the CDR3 is TGTGCCAGCAGATCCGGGCCGTATGGCTACACCTTC. Translated: CASRSGPYGYTF.

This clonotype was recorded a few times. The CDR3 loop reads CASSLGGSGSYNEQFF. CDR3 nucleotide sequence: TGTGCCAGCAGCTTAGGAGGAAGCGGATCCTACAATGAGCAGTTCTTC. This sequence joins TRBV7-9 and TRBJ2-1; D is perhaps TRBD2 (5 bases). Looked up from germline, CDR1 is SEHNR and CDR2 is FQNEAQ (reference sequence). The CDR3 spans 16 residues. Trimming left V 1 base short and J 1 base short, with 11 bases between.

A remark on this clonotype: The germline gene is not matched at one end of the junction; a read error may be the cause. The rearrangement joins TRBV7-7 to TRBJ2-4; a weak D match, TRBD2 (5 bases). The germline gives CDR1 SSHAT, CDR2 FNYEAQ (reference sequence). This CDR3 comprises 13 residues. DNA for the CDR3: TGTGCTAGCAGCTTATTTGAGGGAGACATTCAGTACTTC. It yields the protein CASSLFEGDIQYF. The full variable domain, completed using reference TRBV7-7 and TRBJ2-4, is GAGVSQSPRYKVTKRGQDVTLRCDPISSHATLYWYQQALGQGPEFLTYFNYEAQPDKSGLPSDRFSAERPEGSISTLTIQRTEQRDSAMYRCASSLFEGDIQYFGAGTRLSVL.

The chain has TRBV6-5 and TRBJ1-6; D is perhaps TRBD1 (6 bases). The length of the CDR3 is 13 residues. Trimming cost V 8 bases and J 7 bases, with 12 bases left between them. Germline V CDR1 and CDR2: MNHEY, SVGAGI. The CDR3 nucleotides read TGTGCCAGCCAGCTAGGGGGAAATTCACCCCTCCACTTT. Protein: CASQLGGNSPLHF.

This clonotype was counted at least ten times. V and J are TRBV6-2 or TRBV6-3 and TRBJ1-5, with a weak D call TRBD1 (6 bases). CDR1 and CDR2 (germline): MNHEY, SVGEGT. V was pared by 6 bases and J by 9 bases, with 18 bases between. The CDR3 is 14 amino acids. The CDR3 sequence: CASSPNRATGPQHF. The CDR3 nucleotides read TGTGCCAGCAGCCCTAACAGGGCTACCGGGCCCCAGCATTTT.

The J gene is TRBJ1-4, the V gene TRBV15, with D hard to call. Trimming removed 0 bases from V and 1 base from J, with 9 bases in between. The germline V gene has CDR1 LNHNV and CDR2 YYDKDF (reference sequence). This CDR3 has 16 residues. The CDR3 here is CATSRDVRITNEKLFF. As DNA, the CDR3 is TGTGCCACCAGCAGAGACGTCAGGATAACTAATGAAAAACTGTTTTTT.

This clonotype turned up a few times. This chain connects TRBV7-2 to TRBJ2-7; 7 nucleotides match TRBD1. The V segment lost 5 bases and the J segment 0 bases; nucleotides outside the gene matches: 4. The CDR3 length is 14 residues. Germline V CDR1 and CDR2: SGHTA, FQGNSA. CDR3 protein: CASSTGTASYEQYF. DNA of the CDR3: TGTGCCAGCAGCACGGGGACAGCCTCCTACGAGCAGTACTTC.

This clonotype was seen at least ten times. This sequence joins TRBV6-6 and TRBJ1-2, with D uncertain. CDR3 length equals 12 residues. Germline V CDR1 and CDR2: MNHNY, SVGAGI (reference sequence). V was shortened by 10 bases and J by 3 bases, with 12 bases between the two germline ends. Here the CDR3 DNA reads TGTGCCACCACACAGTACGACTATGGCTACACCTTC. Its protein is CATTQYDYGYTF.

The table lists this clonotype with many counts. V and J are TRBV6-5 and TRBJ1-2, with D hard to call. The CDR3 has 13 amino acids. Trimming took 7 bases from V and 4 from J, leaving 13 bases between them. Per germline, CDR1 MNHEY and CDR2 SVGAGI. CDR3 amino acids: CASKTPAAYGYTF. The CDR3 nucleotides read TGTGCCAGCAAGACGCCGGCCGCCTATGGCTACACCTTC.